One sample yielded the 18 T cell receptor beta chains listed below, sequenced in a study of blood T cell repertoires in COVID-19. Data came from immunoSEQ multiplex PCR; TCRdb stores just in-frame clones and leaves some out. Here the sample spans over 90,000 clones, about nine tenths being singletons. Sequenced: peripheral blood. These receptors were taken from a man aged 50-60 years with acute or convalescent COVID-19.

The rearrangement joins TRBV2 to TRBJ1-2; D might be TRBD1 (5 bases). Trimming stripped 6 bases from V and 3 bases from J, with 14 bases between. The germline V gene has CDR1 SNHLY and CDR2 FYNNEI. There are 14 residues in the CDR3. CDR3 nucleotides: TGTGCCAGCAGCCAAGGCGGGGGTTACTATGGCTACACCTTC. Translating it yields CASSQGGGYYGYTF.

This clone was detected only once. The chain has TRBV30 and TRBJ1-2; D unclear. CDR1 and CDR2 from the germline V gene are GTSNPN and SVGIG (reference sequence). The CDR3 runs 17 residues. V lost 0 bases to trimming and J lost 1 base, with 18 bases between them. The CDR3 bases are TGTGCCTGGAGTGTAGTGGCGGCAGCTGATTATAACTATGGCTACACCTTC. Translated: CAWSVVAAADYNYGYTF.

CDR3 in amino acids: CASSPTGQGAARGMEYEQYF. CDR3 bases: TGTGCCAGCAGTCCAACGGGACAGGGGGCTGCCAGGGGGATGGAATACGAGCAGTACTTC. V gene TRBV27 combines with J gene TRBJ2-7, with 12 bases matching TRBD1. CDR1 is MNHEY and CDR2 is SMNVEV in the germline V gene (reference sequence). V shed 5 bases and J 4 bases; nucleotides not matched to a gene: 21. The CDR3 spans 20 residues.

The V and J genes are TRBV5-4 and TRBJ2-7, with TRBD2 identical over 9 bases. This CDR3 has 15 amino acids. Germline CDR1 SGHNT, CDR2 YYREEE (reference sequence). The V gene end was trimmed by 0 bases and the J gene end by 4 bases; junction bases not matched to a gene: 5. CDR3 DNA sequence: TGTGCCAGCAGCTTGGAGGCTAGCGGGACTTACGAGCAGTACTTC. This codes for CASSLEASGTYEQYF.

Here the CDR3 DNA reads TGTGCCAGCAGTTTGGACAGGGTAATTTCACCCCTCCACTTT. It yields the protein CASSLDRVISPLHF. The chain uses TRBV7-2 and TRBJ1-6; 8 nucleotides agree with TRBD1. The CDR3 totals 14 residues. V lost 6 bases to trimming and J lost 9 bases; unmatched junction nucleotides: 7. In germline, CDR1 is SGHTA, CDR2 FQGNSA. Full variable domain (rest looked up from reference TRBV7-2 and TRBJ1-6): GAGVSQSPSNKVTEKGKDVELRCDPISGHTALYWYRQSLGQGLEFLIYFQGNSAPDKSGLPSDRFSAERTGGSVSTLTIQRTQQEDSAVYLCASSLDRVISPLHFGNGTRLTVT.

V and J are TRBV6-6 and TRBJ2-5, with D uncertain. The V gene lost 2 bases and the J gene lost 3 bases, with 10 bases spanning the gap. The CDR3 length is 14 residues. The germline gives CDR1 MNHNY, CDR2 SVGAGI (reference sequence). The CDR3 DNA sequence: TGTGCCAGCAGTTACAGCACAGTGAAAGAGACCCAGTACTTC. This translates into CASSYSTVKETQYF.

V is TRBV9 and J is TRBJ2-1; 12 bases match TRBD2. Germline V CDR1 and CDR2: SGDLS, YYNGEE. Germline trimming cut 4 bases from V and 6 bases from J; bases unmatched to any gene: 5. The CDR3 has 15 residues. CDR3 sequence reads: CASSPRLAGANEQFF. CDR3 sequence (DNA): TGTGCCAGCAGCCCCAGACTAGCGGGAGCCAATGAGCAGTTCTTC.

This clone was seen only a few times. The V call is TRBV5-1, the J call TRBJ1-3, with no clear D. This CDR3 has 17 residues. Per germline, CDR1 SGHRS and CDR2 YFSETQ. V was cut by 0 bases and J by 0 bases, with 13 bases left in between. CDR3 in amino acids: CASSLGPGLGSGNTIYF. CDR3 nucleotide sequence: TGCGCCAGCAGCTTGGGGCCCGGACTGGGCTCTGGAAACACCATATATTTT. The full variable domain, with the rest looked up from reference TRBV5-1 and TRBJ1-3, is KAGVTQTPRYLIKTRGQQVTLSCSPISGHRSVSWYQQTPGQGLQFLFEYFSETQRNKGNFPGRFSGRQFSNSRSEMNVSTLELGDSALYLCASSLGPGLGSGNTIYFGEGSWLTVV.

This sequence joins TRBV29-1 and TRBJ2-5, with 16 bases identical to TRBD2. Germline V lookup: CDR1 SQVTM, CDR2 ANQGSEA. The V and J ends lost 4 bases and 5 bases, in that order; junction bases with no gene match: 7. The length of the CDR3 is 16 residues. As DNA, the CDR3 is TGCAGCGTTGCGGTCGGGACTAGCGGGAGGGGGGAGACCCAGTACTTC. This gives the protein CSVAVGTSGRGETQYF.

V gene TRBV15 combines with J gene TRBJ1-3, with 10 bases that match TRBD1. V was pared by 1 base and J by 3 bases, with 3 bases of the junction left unmatched. Looked up from germline, CDR1 is LNHNV and CDR2 is YYDKDF (reference sequence). The CDR3 consists of 16 residues. DNA for the CDR3: TGTGCCACCAGCAGAGGAGACAGGGGGCTTGGAAACACCATATATTTT. Translating gives CATSRGDRGLGNTIYF.

The rearrangement links TRBV29-1 to TRBJ2-7, with TRBD1 as a possible D gene (6 bases). The CDR3 runs 14 residues. With 4 bases removed from V and 2 bases from J, the gap between germline ends came to 15 bases. The germline CDR1 and CDR2 sequences are SQVTM and ANQGSEA. The CDR3 DNA is TGCAGCGTTGGCCATGGGGGCCTTCCCTACGAGCAGTACTTC. The encoded protein is CSVGHGGLPYEQYF.

The J gene is TRBJ2-7, the V gene TRBV12-5; TRBD1 aligns across 9 bases. The V gene end was trimmed by 6 bases and the J gene end by 0 bases; junction bases not matched to a gene: 12. The CDR3 extends over 17 amino acids. Germline values: CDR1 LGHNT, CDR2 FRNRAP. CDR3 in amino acids: CASGSGTGNPSSYEQYF. The CDR3 bases are TGTGCTAGTGGCTCCGGGACAGGGAATCCGAGCTCCTACGAGCAGTACTTC.

This chain links TRBV4-1 with TRBJ1-2; TRBD1 aligns across 8 bases. J lost 1 base, V lost 4 bases, and 5 bases had no gene match. The CDR3 is 15 amino acids. Germline CDR1 and CDR2: MGHRA and YSYEKL. CDR3 nucleotides: TGCGCCAGCAGCCTAGGACAGGGAGGTAACTATGGCTACACCTTC. Protein sequence: CASSLGQGGNYGYTF.

The V and J genes are TRBV9 and TRBJ1-2; 10 nucleotides align to TRBD1. The CDR3 extends over 15 amino acids. Germline V gives CDR1 SGDLS, CDR2 YYNGEE. V dropped 0 bases and J dropped 7; count of bases not matched to a gene: 6. CDR3 sequence: CASSVVDRGLTGYTF. CDR3 nucleotide sequence: TGTGCCAGCAGCGTAGTCGACAGGGGGCTTACTGGCTACACCTTC.

The chain has TRBV6-5 and TRBJ2-5; perhaps TRBD1 as D (5 bases). The CDR3 length is 15 residues. Trimming cost V 0 bases and J 2 bases, with 10 bases left between them. Germline lookup yields CDR1 MNHEY and CDR2 SVGAGI. The CDR3 region is CASSYSYQGQETQYF. The CDR3 bases are TGTGCCAGCAGTTACTCGTATCAGGGACAAGAGACCCAGTACTTC.

V gene TRBV29-1 combines with J gene TRBJ1-1; TRBD1 agrees at 7 bases. CDR3 size: 14 residues. Looked up from germline, CDR1 is SQVTM and CDR2 is ANQGSEA. The V segment lost 6 bases and the J segment 1 base; nucleotides outside the gene matches: 8. Written as DNA, the CDR3 is TGCAGCGTCCGCAGGGGGTATTCGAACACTGAAGCTTTCTTT. Protein: CSVRRGYSNTEAFF.

V gene TRBV5-1 combines with J gene TRBJ2-5, with D possibly being TRBD2 (6 bases). The CDR3 contains 14 residues. Trimming left V 0 bases short and J 3 bases short, with 9 bases between. CDR1 is SGHRS and CDR2 is YFSETQ in the germline V gene. DNA for the CDR3: TGCGCCAGCAGCTTGGTTTCGGGAGAAGAGACCCAGTACTTC. Translating it yields CASSLVSGEETQYF. Full variable domain (rest looked up from reference TRBV5-1 and TRBJ2-5): KAGVTQTPRYLIKTRGQQVTLSCSPISGHRSVSWYQQTPGQGLQFLFEYFSETQRNKGNFPGRFSGRQFSNSRSEMNVSTLELGDSALYLCASSLVSGEETQYFGPGTRLLVL.

The chain's CDR3 is CASSQEGNPRTNEKLFF. CDR3 nucleotides: TGCGCCAGCAGCCAAGAGGGTAACCCGCGGACTAATGAAAAACTGTTTTTT. This rearrangement joins TRBV4-1 to TRBJ1-4; D ambiguous. The V end lost 0 bases, the J end lost 2 bases, and 13 bases lay between the germline ends. The CDR3 runs to 17 residues. CDR1 is MGHRA and CDR2 is YSYEKL in the germline V gene.